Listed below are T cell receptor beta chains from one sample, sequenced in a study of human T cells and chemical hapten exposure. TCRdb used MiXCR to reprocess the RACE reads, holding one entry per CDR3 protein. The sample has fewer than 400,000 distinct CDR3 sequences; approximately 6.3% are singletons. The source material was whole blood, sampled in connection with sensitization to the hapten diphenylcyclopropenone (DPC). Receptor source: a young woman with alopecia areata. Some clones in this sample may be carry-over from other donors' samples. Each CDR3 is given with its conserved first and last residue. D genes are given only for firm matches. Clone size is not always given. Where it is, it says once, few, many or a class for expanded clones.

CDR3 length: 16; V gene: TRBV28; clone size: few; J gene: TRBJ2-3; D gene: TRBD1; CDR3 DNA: TGTGCCAGCAGCTCCCAGGGACAGCTTAGCACAGATACGCAGTATTTT; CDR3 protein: CASSSQGQLSTDTQYF
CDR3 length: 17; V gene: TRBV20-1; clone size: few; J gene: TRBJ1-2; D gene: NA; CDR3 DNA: TGCAGTGCTAGAGTAGCGGGGAAGGGTAGGATTGGCTATGGCTACACCTTC; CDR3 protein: CSARVAGKGRIGYGYTF
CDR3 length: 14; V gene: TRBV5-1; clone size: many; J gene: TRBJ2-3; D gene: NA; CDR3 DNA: TGCGCCAGCCAGGAGGGGGGGTTTACAGATACGCAGTATTTT; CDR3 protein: CASQEGGFTDTQYF
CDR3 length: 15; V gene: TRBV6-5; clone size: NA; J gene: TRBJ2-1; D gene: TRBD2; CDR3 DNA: TGTGCCAGCAGTTATCTCGGGGGGGCACCTAATGAGCAGTTCTTC; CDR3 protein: CASSYLGGAPNEQFF
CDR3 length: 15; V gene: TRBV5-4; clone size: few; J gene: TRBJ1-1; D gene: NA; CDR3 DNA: TGTGCCAGCAGCTTGTCCCCAGGAACGAACACTGAAGCTTTCTTT; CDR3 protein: CASSLSPGTNTEAFF
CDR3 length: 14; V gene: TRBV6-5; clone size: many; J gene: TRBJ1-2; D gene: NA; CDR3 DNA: TGTGCCAGCAGCTCTCCCGGGGGAGGTGAGGGCTACACCTTC; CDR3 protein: CASSSPGGGEGYTF
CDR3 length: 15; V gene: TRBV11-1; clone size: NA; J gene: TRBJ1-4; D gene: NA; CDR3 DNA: TGTGCCAGCAGCTTAGCAGGCGTCCTGACGGAAAAACTGTTTTTT; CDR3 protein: CASSLAGVLTEKLFF
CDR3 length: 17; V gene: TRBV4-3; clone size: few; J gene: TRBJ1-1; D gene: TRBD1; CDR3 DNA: TGCGCCAGCAGCCAAGACAGGGACAGGGGTTTTGGCACTGAAGCTTTCTTT; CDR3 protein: CASSQDRDRGFGTEAFF
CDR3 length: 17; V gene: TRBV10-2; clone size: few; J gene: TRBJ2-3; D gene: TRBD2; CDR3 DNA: TGCGCCAGCATCGACGTGGGACCTAGCGGGGGCACAGATACGCAGTATTTT; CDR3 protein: CASIDVGPSGGTDTQYF
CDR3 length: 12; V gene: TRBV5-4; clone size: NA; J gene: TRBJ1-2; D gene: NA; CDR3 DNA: TGTGCCAGCAGCTTCCCGCAAGCTGGCTACACCTTC; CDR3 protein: CASSFPQAGYTF
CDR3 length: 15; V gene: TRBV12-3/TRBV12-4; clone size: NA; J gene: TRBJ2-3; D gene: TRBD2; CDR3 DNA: TGTGCCAGCAGTCTGACTAGCGGGGGGTTCAGTACGCAGTATTTT; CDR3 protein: CASSLTSGGFSTQYF
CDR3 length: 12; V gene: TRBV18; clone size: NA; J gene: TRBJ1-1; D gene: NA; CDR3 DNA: TGTGCCAGCTCCGTGAGCTCCCAGGAAGCTTTCTTT; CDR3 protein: CASSVSSQEAFF
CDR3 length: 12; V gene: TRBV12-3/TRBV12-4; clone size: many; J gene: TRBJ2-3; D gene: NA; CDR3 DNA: TGTGCCAGCAGTTTGAGAGCAGATACGCAGTATTTT; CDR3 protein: CASSLRADTQYF
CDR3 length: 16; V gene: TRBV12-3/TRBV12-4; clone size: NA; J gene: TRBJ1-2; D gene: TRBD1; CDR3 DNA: TGTGCCAGCAGTTCCCCCCCGGGACAGGGGTACTATGGCTACACCTTC; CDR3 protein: CASSSPPGQGYYGYTF
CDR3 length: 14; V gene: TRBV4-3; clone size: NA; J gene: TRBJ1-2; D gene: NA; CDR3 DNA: TGCGCCAGCAGCCGTACGGGGGAGAGCTATGGCTACACCTTC; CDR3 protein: CASSRTGESYGYTF
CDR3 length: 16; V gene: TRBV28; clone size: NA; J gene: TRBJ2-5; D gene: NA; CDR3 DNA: TGTGCCAGCAGTTCTACAGGCAGCCCGTACCAAGAGACCCAGTACTTC; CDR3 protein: CASSSTGSPYQETQYF
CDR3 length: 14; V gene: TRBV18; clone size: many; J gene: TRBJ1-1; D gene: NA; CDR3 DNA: TGTGCCAGCTCACCGGGGCGGGGGAACACTGAAGCTTTCTTT; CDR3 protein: CASSPGRGNTEAFF
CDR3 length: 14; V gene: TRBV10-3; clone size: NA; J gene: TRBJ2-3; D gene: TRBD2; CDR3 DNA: TGTGCCATCGGACTAGCGGGGTGGCCAGATACGCAGTATTTT; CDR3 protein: CAIGLAGWPDTQYF
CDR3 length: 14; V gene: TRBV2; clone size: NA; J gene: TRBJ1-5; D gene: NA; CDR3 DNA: TGTGCCAGCAGCGAGGGCCAGACGGTTCAGCCCCAGCATTTT; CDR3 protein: CASSEGQTVQPQHF
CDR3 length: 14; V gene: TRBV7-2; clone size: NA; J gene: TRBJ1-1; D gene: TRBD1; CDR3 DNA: TGTGCCAGCAGCTCACTCACAGGGGTAACTGAAGCTTTCTTT; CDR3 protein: CASSSLTGVTEAFF
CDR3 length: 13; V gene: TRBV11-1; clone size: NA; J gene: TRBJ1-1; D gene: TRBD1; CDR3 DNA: TGTGCCAGCAGCTACGGGACAGAGAATAAAGCTTTCTTT; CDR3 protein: CASSYGTENKAFF
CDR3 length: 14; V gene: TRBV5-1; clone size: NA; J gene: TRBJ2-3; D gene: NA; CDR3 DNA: TGCGCCAGCAGCGCGGGACAATCCACAGATACGCAGTATTTT; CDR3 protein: CASSAGQSTDTQYF
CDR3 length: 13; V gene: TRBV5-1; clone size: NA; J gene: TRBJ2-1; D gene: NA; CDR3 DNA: TGCGCCAGCAGCCCGGACGGGGACAATGAGCAGTTCTTC; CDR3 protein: CASSPDGDNEQFF
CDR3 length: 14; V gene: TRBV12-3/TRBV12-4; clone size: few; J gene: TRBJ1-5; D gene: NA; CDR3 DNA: TGTGCCAGCAGTTCCGGGACGGCCATTCAGCCCCAGCATTTT; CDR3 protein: CASSSGTAIQPQHF
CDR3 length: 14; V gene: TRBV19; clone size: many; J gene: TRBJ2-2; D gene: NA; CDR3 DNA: TGTGCCAGTAGCCAAACGGCGCAGGGCGGGGAGCTGTTTTTT; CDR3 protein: CASSQTAQGGELFF
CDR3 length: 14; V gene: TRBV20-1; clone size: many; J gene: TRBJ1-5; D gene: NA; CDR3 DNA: TGCAGTGCTAGTGGACGGGTCGACCATCAGCCCCAGCATTTT; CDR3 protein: CSASGRVDHQPQHF
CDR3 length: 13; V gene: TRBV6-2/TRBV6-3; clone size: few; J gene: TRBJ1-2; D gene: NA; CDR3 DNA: TGTGCCAGCAGACGGCCGGGGCAGGGTCCCTACACCTTC; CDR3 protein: CASRRPGQGPYTF
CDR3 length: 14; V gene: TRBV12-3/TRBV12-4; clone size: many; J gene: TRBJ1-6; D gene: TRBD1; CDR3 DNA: TGTGCCAGCAGTTTCAGGGGGGGTAGTTCACCCCTCCACTTT; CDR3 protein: CASSFRGGSSPLHF
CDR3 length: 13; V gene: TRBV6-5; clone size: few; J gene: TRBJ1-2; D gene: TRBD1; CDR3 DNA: TGTGCCAGCAGCAGGGGACAGAACTATGGCTACACCTTC; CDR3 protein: CASSRGQNYGYTF
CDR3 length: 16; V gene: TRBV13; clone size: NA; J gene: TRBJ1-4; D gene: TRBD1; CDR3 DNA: TGTGCCAGCAGCTCCGGGACAGAATCGAATAATGAAAAACTGTTTTTT; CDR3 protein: CASSSGTESNNEKLFF
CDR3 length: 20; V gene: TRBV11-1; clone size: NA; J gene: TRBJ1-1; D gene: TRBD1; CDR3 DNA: TGTGCCAGCAGCTCGGCGCTGGGGAGACAGGGCTCGCAACTTTACACTGAAGCTTTCTTT; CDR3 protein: CASSSALGRQGSQLYTEAFF
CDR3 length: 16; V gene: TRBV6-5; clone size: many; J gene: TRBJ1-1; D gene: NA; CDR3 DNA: TGTGCCAGCAGTTATCATCTCCGGGCTGCGAACACTGAAGCTTTCTTT; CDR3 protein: CASSYHLRAANTEAFF
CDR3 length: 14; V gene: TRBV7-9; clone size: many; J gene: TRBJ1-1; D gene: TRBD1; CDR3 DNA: TGCGCCAGCAGCTTGGCAGGGGGCAACACTGAAGCTTTCTTT; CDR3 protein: CASSLAGGNTEAFF
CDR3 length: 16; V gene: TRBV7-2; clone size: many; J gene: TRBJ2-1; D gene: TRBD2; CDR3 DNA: TGTGCCAGCAGCCCTTTTAGCGGGGGTGGGGTGGATGAGCAGTTCTTC; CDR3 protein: CASSPFSGGGVDEQFF
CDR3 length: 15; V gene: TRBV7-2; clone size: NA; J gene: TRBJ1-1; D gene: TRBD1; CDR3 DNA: TGTGCCAGCAGCTCCCAGGGGGCGGGCCGGGGTGAAGCTTTCTTT; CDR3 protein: CASSSQGAGRGEAFF
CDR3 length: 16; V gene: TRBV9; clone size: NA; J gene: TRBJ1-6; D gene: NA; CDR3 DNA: TGTGCCAGCAGCGTAGGAGGATCCAGGGGCCATTCACCCCTCCACTTT; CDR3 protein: CASSVGGSRGHSPLHF
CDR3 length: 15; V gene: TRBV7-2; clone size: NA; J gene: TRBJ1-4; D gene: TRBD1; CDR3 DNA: TGTGCCAGCAGCTTAGCAAGGACAGGCGCCGAAAAACTGTTTTTT; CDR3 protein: CASSLARTGAEKLFF
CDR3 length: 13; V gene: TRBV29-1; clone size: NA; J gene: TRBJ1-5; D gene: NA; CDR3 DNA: TGCAGCGGGGGGGGACGGTGCAATCAGCCCCAGCATTTT; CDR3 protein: CSGGGRCNQPQHF
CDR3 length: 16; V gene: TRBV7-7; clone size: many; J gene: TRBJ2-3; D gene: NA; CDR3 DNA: TGTGCTAGCAGCCGAAACCCTACAGGGCCCTTGGATACGCAGTATTTT; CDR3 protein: CASSRNPTGPLDTQYF
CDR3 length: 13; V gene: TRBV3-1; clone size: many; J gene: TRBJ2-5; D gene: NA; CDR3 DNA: TGTGCCAGCAGCCCCGGCAGTCCAGAGACCCAGTACTTC; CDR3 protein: CASSPGSPETQYF
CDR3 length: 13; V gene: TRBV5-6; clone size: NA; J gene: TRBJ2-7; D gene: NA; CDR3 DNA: TGTGCCAGCAGCTGGGCCCTGGGATACGAGCAGTACTTC; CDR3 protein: CASSWALGYEQYF
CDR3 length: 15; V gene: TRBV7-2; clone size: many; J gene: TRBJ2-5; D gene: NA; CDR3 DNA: TGTGCCAGCAGCTGGAACGACCCGACTTTGGGGACCCAGTACTTC; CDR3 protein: CASSWNDPTLGTQYF
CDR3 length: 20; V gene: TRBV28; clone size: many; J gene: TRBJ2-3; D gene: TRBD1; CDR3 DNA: TGTGCCAAGTTACGGGGCCCAGCAGTTTGGACAGGCCAGCAGGGGGATACGCAGTATTTT; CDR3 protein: CAKLRGPAVWTGQQGDTQYF
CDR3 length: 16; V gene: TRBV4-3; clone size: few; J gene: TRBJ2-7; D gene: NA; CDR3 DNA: TGCGCCAGCAGCCAAGACTTAGCGCTGAGCTCCTACGAGCAGTACTTC; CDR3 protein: CASSQDLALSSYEQYF
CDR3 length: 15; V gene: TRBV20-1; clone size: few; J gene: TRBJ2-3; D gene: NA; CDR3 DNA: TGCAGTGCTAGAGCCTCGACGGGGCGTGCAGATACGCAGTATTTT; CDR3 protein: CSARASTGRADTQYF
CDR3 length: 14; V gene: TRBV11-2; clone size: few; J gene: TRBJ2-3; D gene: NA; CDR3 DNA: TGTGCCAGCAGCTTTGGCGGACTGAGGGATACGCAGTATTTT; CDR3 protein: CASSFGGLRDTQYF
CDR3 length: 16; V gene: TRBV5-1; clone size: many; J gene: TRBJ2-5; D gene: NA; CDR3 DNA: TGCGCCAGCAGCTTGGGGTCGGACATTCCTAGGGAGACCCAGTACTTC; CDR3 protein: CASSLGSDIPRETQYF
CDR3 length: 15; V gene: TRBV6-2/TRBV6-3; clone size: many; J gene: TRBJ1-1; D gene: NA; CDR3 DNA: TGTGCCAGCTCTCCCCCCCGACTGATGGACACTGAAGCTTTCTTT; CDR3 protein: CASSPPRLMDTEAFF
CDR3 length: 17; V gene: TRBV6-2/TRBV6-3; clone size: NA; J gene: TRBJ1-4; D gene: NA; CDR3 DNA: TGTGCCAGCAGTTACCGTCAGGCTTCTGCAACTAATGAAAAACTGTTTTTT; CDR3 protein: CASSYRQASATNEKLFF
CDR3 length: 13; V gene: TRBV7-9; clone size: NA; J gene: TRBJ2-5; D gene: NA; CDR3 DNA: TGTGCCAGCAGCTTATGGGGGTACGAGACCCAGTACTTC; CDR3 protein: CASSLWGYETQYF
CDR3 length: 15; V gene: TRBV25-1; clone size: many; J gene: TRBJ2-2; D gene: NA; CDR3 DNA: TGTGCCAGCAGTGACCTTACCCCGAACACCGGGGAGCTGTTTTTT; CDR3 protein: CASSDLTPNTGELFF
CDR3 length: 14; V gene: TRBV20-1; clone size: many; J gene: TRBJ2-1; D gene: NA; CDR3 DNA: TGCAGTGCTAGAGCTCCGACAGACTACAATGAGCAGTTCTTC; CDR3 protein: CSARAPTDYNEQFF
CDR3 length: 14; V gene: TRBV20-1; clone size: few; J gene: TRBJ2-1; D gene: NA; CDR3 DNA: TGCAGTGCTAGAGAGGGGGGACCGAGCAATGAGCAGTTCTTC; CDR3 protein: CSAREGGPSNEQFF
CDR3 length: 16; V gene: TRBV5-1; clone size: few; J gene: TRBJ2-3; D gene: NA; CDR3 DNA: TGCGCCAGCAGCTCGCAACCCGAGACAGTCACAGATACGCAGTATTTT; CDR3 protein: CASSSQPETVTDTQYF
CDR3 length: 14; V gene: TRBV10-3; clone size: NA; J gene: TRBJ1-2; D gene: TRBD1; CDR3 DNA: TGTGCCATTAGACCGGGACAGGGATCGTATGGCTACACCTTC; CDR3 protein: CAIRPGQGSYGYTF